These T cell receptor beta chains were read from a single sample in a study of Graves' ophthalmopathy and Graves' hyperthyroidism. TCRdb analysed the multiplex PCR reads with MiXCR anew, one entry per CDR3 protein. This table holds 300,000 to 400,000 distinct CDR3 sequences, roughly 15% found once. The sample taken for sequencing was peripheral blood. Receptor source: an adult man with Graves' ophthalmopathy. CDR3s leave out the opening cysteine and the closing phenylalanine or tryptophan. Each record gives: V gene, clone size, CDR3 protein. A clone size is listed for some rows: how often the clone was seen (once, few, many), or a class if it is expanded.

v_call: TRBV20-1
clone_size: many
cdr3_aa: SAPIASKETQY

v_call: TRBV6-5
clone_size: many
cdr3_aa: ASSYSRHEQY

v_call: TRBV6-1
clone_size: many
cdr3_aa: ASSEWLVAGGYEQY

v_call: TRBV5-1
clone_size: many
cdr3_aa: ASSLVASGRVEQY

v_call: TRBV5-1
clone_size: -
cdr3_aa: ASAGQGKAYEQY

v_call: TRBV20-1
clone_size: -
cdr3_aa: SARDPGQGITYEQY

v_call: TRBV2
clone_size: many
cdr3_aa: ASQTGTGYEQY

v_call: TRBV7-9
clone_size: many
cdr3_aa: ASSEGYGAYEQY

v_call: TRBV20-1
clone_size: many
cdr3_aa: SGGGGYTEAF

v_call: TRBV14
clone_size: many
cdr3_aa: ASSQYRGPPDEQY

v_call: TRBV6-2/TRBV6-3
clone_size: many
cdr3_aa: ASRLELAKNIQY

v_call: TRBV20-1
clone_size: many
cdr3_aa: SASDNSNQPQH

v_call: TRBV6-2/TRBV6-3
clone_size: few
cdr3_aa: ASRPTVYEQY

v_call: TRBV3-1
clone_size: few
cdr3_aa: ASSPQREGREQY

v_call: TRBV7-2
clone_size: many
cdr3_aa: ASSLFQLGGNTEAF

v_call: TRBV30
clone_size: many
cdr3_aa: AWGARAGNTEAF

v_call: TRBV30
clone_size: -
cdr3_aa: AWSVKGGRYEQY

v_call: TRBV6-2/TRBV6-3
clone_size: many
cdr3_aa: ASSTSGTVGGYT

v_call: TRBV28
clone_size: many
cdr3_aa: ASSPGLAREQY

v_call: TRBV6-1
clone_size: many
cdr3_aa: ASSATSGITGELF

v_call: TRBV19
clone_size: many
cdr3_aa: ASSISGASGPGTGELF

v_call: TRBV11-1
clone_size: many
cdr3_aa: ASSLGRSQETQY

v_call: TRBV20-1
clone_size: many
cdr3_aa: SARPRGQAILRETQY

v_call: TRBV11-2
clone_size: many
cdr3_aa: ASSRTGDPDTEAF

v_call: TRBV2
clone_size: many
cdr3_aa: ASSEGGSGGGRETQY

v_call: TRBV5-1
clone_size: -
cdr3_aa: ASSLPGYEQC

v_call: TRBV30
clone_size: many
cdr3_aa: ACRSVNTEAF

v_call: TRBV29-1
clone_size: many
cdr3_aa: SVEGPGIYQETQY

v_call: TRBV28
clone_size: many
cdr3_aa: ASTIGGTFYEQY

v_call: TRBV20-1
clone_size: many
cdr3_aa: SGIQGSPDGLPQH

v_call: TRBV2
clone_size: -
cdr3_aa: ASSELGANTEAF

v_call: TRBV30
clone_size: many
cdr3_aa: AWSVRGSGYEQY

v_call: TRBV27
clone_size: many
cdr3_aa: ASRTGRNQPQH

v_call: TRBV6-1
clone_size: once
cdr3_aa: ASSEGGGTTYEQY

v_call: TRBV12-3/TRBV12-4
clone_size: few
cdr3_aa: ASRISGYGYT

v_call: TRBV11-2
clone_size: many
cdr3_aa: ASSLVGGSNQPQH

v_call: TRBV19
clone_size: many
cdr3_aa: ASKEGPEAF

v_call: TRBV2
clone_size: many
cdr3_aa: ASSEVTGGRNMNTEAF

v_call: TRBV20-1
clone_size: many
cdr3_aa: SARDVREPKETQY

v_call: TRBV5-1
clone_size: many
cdr3_aa: ASSTYRPDYEQY

v_call: TRBV2
clone_size: -
cdr3_aa: ASSEDRSKNIQY

v_call: TRBV28
clone_size: many
cdr3_aa: ASSLRGGRGYEQY

v_call: TRBV15
clone_size: -
cdr3_aa: ATSRYSSEQY

v_call: TRBV5-1
clone_size: many
cdr3_aa: ASSFSGIAQETQY

v_call: TRBV12-3/TRBV12-4
clone_size: -
cdr3_aa: ASSLSGVSFYGYT

v_call: TRBV7-9
clone_size: many
cdr3_aa: ASSPSGAGQAF

v_call: TRBV6-1
clone_size: many
cdr3_aa: ASSHRENTEAF